The present entry profiles one TCR beta chain with its context. Its antigen remains unknown. MiXCR, run by TCRdb on the 5' RACE reads, gives a single entry per CDR3 protein. This table has approximately 490,000 distinct CDR3 sequences, about a fifth appearing once. V lost 1 base and J 3 bases, leaving 12 bases between the germline ends. CDR1 is KGHSH, CDR2 LQKENI, per germline. This CDR3 spans 16 amino acids. The data belong to a study of identical twins. Study conclusions and caveats: Shared out-of-frame alpha sequences (those common to twins) showed excess low generation probability. In drawing conclusions, the study used cross-sectional statistical analysis and did not follow the same donors.

The data were also submitted as part of a second study, on yellow fever vaccine responses in identical twins.

The TCR originated in a woman under 30 in good health. The sample consisted of CD4+ T cells sorted from blood. The chain joins TRBV18 to TRBJ2-2, with D unresolved. CDR3 sequence: CASSPRSATDTGELFF. The CDR3 coding sequence is TGTGCCAGCTCACCACGATCGGCCACGGACACCGGGGAGCTGTTTTTT.